This TCR beta chain appears in the sequencing data of a study of cytomegalovirus exposure and HLA in healthy donors. V lost 4 bases and J lost 10; bases outside the gene matches: 16. The CDR3 has 17 residues. Germline lookup yields CDR1 SGHNT and CDR2 YYREEE (reference sequence). The PCR contained 60 Vbeta and 13 Jbeta primers. Generated by immunoSEQ multiplex PCR, the TCRdb table keeps only in-frame clones and is missing some. The sample data list approximately 110,000 clones. Notes on this clone: Its antigen is unidentified.

Study-wide results and limits: Several top significant clusters appeared, in a later analysis, to be linked to common viral pathogens. Immune exposure data for these donors was limited to CMV serostatus. Apparent HLA restriction characterized most CMV-associated TCR beta chains in a later analysis.

The chain uses TRBV5-4 and TRBJ1-6, with 8 nucleotides matching TRBD1. The sample was PBMCs. The clonotype originates from a man aged 18-30 years in good health and CMV-seronegative. The CDR3 coding sequence is TGTGCCAGCAGCGCTGGGACAGGCGCCGTAATCGGATCACCCCTCCACTTT. It codes for CASSAGTGAVIGSPLHF.